The T cell receptor (beta chain) under discussion was sequenced for a study of PD-1 blockade in classical Hodgkin lymphoma. As for time point: cycle 4 day 1 (C4D1), after 6 weeks of nivolumab. Autologous stem cell transplantation was followed by relapse in every patient, and brentuximab vedotin exposure varied. Here immunoSEQ multiplex PCR was the method, and the copy in TCRdb shows in-frame clones only, minus some. The sample comprises over 50,000 clones, nearly 90% of which are singletons, and 7% to 8.5% rests with the top ten. This clonotype was obtained from a human donor with classical Hodgkin lymphoma. The sample in question was peripheral blood mononuclear cells (PBMCs), obtained before the fourth cycle of nivolumab.

CDR3 in amino acids: CASSSTDSAYGYTF. The DNA for the CDR3 is TGTGCCAGCAGCTCGACAGATTCAGCCTATGGCTACACCTTC. V gene TRBV11-2 combines with J gene TRBJ1-2, with D possibly TRBD1 on 5 matching bases. Germline V gives CDR1 SGHAT, CDR2 FQNNGV. The CDR3 spans 14 residues. V was cut by 4 bases and J by 4 bases, with 13 bases left in between.